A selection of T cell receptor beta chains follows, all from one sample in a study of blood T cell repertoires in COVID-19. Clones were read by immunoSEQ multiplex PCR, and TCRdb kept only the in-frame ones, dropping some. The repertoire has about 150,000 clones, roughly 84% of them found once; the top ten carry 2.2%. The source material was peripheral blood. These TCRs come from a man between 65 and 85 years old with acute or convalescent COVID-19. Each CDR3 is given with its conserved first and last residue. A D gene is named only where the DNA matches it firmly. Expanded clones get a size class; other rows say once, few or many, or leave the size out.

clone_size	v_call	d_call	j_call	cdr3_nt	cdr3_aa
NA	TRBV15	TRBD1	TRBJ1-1	TGTGCCACCAGCCTTTCGACAGGGGGGATCCGGAACACTGAAGCTTTCTTT	CATSLSTGGIRNTEAFF
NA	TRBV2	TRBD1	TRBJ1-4	TGTGCCAGCAGAGCTGTCCAGGGGGCGCTAGGGGAAAAACTGTTTTTT	CASRAVQGALGEKLFF
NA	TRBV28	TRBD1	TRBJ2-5	TGTGCCAGCAGTTTAAGGGCAGGGGGTTGGCAAGAGACCCAGTACTTC	CASSLRAGGWQETQYF
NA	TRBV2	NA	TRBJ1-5	TGTGCCAGCACCAGGGAATCCAATCAGCCCCAGCATTTT	CASTRESNQPQHF
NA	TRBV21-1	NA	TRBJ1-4	TGTGCCAGCAGCAAAGGGACAAAGAAACTGTTTTTT	CASSKGTKKLFF
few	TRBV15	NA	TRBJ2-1	TGTGCCACCAGCAGAGCCCAAGGGGGTTGGGGCGTGGGGCAGTTCTTC	CATSRAQGGWGVGQFF
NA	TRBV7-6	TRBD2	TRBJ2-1	TGTGCCAGCACCCCTAGCGCTAGCGGGGGGTATAATGAGCAGTTCTTC	CASTPSASGGYNEQFF
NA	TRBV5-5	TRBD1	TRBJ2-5	TGTGCCAGCAGCATTTCCTTTAGGACAGGGAGGATGGAGACCCAGTACTTC	CASSISFRTGRMETQYF
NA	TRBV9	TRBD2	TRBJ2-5	TGTGCCAGCAGCTCTTACCGGGGGGACCAAGAGACCCAGTACTTC	CASSSYRGDQETQYF
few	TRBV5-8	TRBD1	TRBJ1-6	TGTGCCAGCAGTCGGGACAGCTATAATTCACCCCTCCACTTT	CASSRDSYNSPLHF
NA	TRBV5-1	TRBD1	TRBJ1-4	TGCGCCAGCAGCTTGTTTGGGGACAGGGGCAATGAAAAACTGTTTTTT	CASSLFGDRGNEKLFF
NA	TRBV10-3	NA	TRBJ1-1	TGTGCCATCACCCAGTCTGAGGGCATGAACACTGAAGCTTTCTTT	CAITQSEGMNTEAFF
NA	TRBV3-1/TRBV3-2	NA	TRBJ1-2	TGTGCCAGCAGCCAAGATGCGGGGCGTCATGGCTACACCTTC	CASSQDAGRHGYTF
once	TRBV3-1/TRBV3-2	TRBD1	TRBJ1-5	TGTGCCAGCAGCCAGCAGGGGGATCAGCCCCAGCATTTT	CASSQQGDQPQHF
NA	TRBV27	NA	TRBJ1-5	TGTGCCAGACGAATAAGGGGCGGCGGTGTCAATCAGCCCCAGCATTTT	CARRIRGGGVNQPQHF
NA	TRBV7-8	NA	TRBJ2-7	TGTGCCAGCAGCCGAGGACAGACCAGCTCCTACGAGCAGTACTTC	CASSRGQTSSYEQYF
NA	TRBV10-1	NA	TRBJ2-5	TGCGCCAGCAGTGAGTCCCCAAGCGGGCTCCAGTACTTC	CASSESPSGLQYF
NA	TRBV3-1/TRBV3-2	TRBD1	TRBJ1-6	TGTGCCAGCAGCCAAGATCAGAACAGGGGGAATTCACCCCTCCACTTT	CASSQDQNRGNSPLHF
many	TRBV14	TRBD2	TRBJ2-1	TGTGCCAGCAGCCTAGGTAGCGGGAGGTTTAGTGAGCAGTTCTTC	CASSLGSGRFSEQFF
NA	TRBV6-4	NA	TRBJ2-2	TGTGCCAGCAGTGACATATCCGCCGGGGAGCTGTTTTTT	CASSDISAGELFF
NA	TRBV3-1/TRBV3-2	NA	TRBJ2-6	TGTGCCAGCAGCCAAGTGGCAATCTCTGGGGCCAACGTCCTGACTTTC	CASSQVAISGANVLTF
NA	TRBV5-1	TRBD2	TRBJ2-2	TGCGCCAGCAGCTCCCGACTAGCCTATGATCACAACACCGGGGAGCTGTTTTTT	CASSSRLAYDHNTGELFF
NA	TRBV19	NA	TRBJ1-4	TGTGCCAGTACTGGCGGGGGCCGTGAAAAACTGTTTTTT	CASTGGGREKLFF
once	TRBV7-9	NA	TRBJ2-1	TGTGCCAGCAGCACCTCCCTAAATGAGCAGTTCTTC	CASSTSLNEQFF
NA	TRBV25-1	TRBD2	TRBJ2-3	TGTGCCAGCAGCAAGGCTAGCGGGAGAAGGGATACGCAGTATTTT	CASSKASGRRDTQYF
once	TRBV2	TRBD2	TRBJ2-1	TGTGCCAAGGAGGGACTAGCGGGGGGGCCAGGGGAGCAGTTCTTC	CAKEGLAGGPGEQFF
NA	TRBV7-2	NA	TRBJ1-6	TGTGCCAGCAGCTCCAGACAGGCGCTCAATTCACCCCTCCACTTT	CASSSRQALNSPLHF
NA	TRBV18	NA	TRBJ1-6	TGTGCCAGCTCTTTAACCCCTACAGGGAGTAATTCACCCCTCCACTTT	CASSLTPTGSNSPLHF
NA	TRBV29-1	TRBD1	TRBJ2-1	TGCAGCGTTGGGATGAGGGGGCCGTATGAGCAGTTCTTC	CSVGMRGPYEQFF
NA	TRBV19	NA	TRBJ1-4	TGTGCCATCCGGAAGGGGGAAAAACTGTTTTTT	CAIRKGEKLFF
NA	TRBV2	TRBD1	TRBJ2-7	TGTGCCAGCAGAGACAGGGTTGGGTATGGCGAGCAGTACTTC	CASRDRVGYGEQYF
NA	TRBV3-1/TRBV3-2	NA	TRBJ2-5	TGTGCCAGCAGCCAAGAGAGGGGGACCGTGGGGACCCAGTACTTC	CASSQERGTVGTQYF
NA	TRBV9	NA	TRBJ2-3	TGTGCCAGCAGCGTAGACTTGGTAAATACGCAGTATTTT	CASSVDLVNTQYF
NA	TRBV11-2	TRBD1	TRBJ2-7	TGTGCCAGCGGGCGGACAGGCCTCTACGAGCAGTACTTC	CASGRTGLYEQYF
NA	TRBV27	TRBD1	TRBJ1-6	TGTGCCAGCAGCAACAGGGGGAACAATTCACCCCTCCACTTT	CASSNRGNNSPLHF
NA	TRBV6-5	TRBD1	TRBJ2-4	TGTGCCAGCAGTTTTACAGGGGCCCAAAACATTCAGTACTTC	CASSFTGAQNIQYF
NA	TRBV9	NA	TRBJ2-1	TGTGCCAGCAGCGTAAGCTGGGGGCGCGATGAGCAGTTCTTC	CASSVSWGRDEQFF
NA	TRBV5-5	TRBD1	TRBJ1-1	TGTGCCAGCAGCTTCGGGACAGGGACTGAAGCTTTCTTT	CASSFGTGTEAFF
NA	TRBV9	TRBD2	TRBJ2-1	TGTGCCAGCAGCGTAGGGGGGGGACTAGCGGGCAATGAGCAGTTCTTC	CASSVGGGLAGNEQFF
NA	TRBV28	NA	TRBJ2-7	TGTGCCAGCAGTCTACCCGCCTCAGACAGGGAGCAGTACTTC	CASSLPASDREQYF
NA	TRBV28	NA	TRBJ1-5	TGTGCCAGCAACTCCGGGGGAGGAATCACGCAGCCCCAGCATTTT	CASNSGGGITQPQHF
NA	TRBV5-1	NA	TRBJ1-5	TGCGCCAGCAGCTCGACTCCCGATAGCAATCAGCCCCAGCATTTT	CASSSTPDSNQPQHF
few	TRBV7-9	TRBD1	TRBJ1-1	TGTGCCAGCAGTCAAACAGGGGGCGGTTCTGAAGCTTTCTTT	CASSQTGGGSEAFF
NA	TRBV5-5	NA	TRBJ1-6	TGTGCCAGCAGCTTGGGAGGGTTTTATTCACCCCTCCACTTT	CASSLGGFYSPLHF
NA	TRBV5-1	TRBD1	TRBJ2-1	TGCGCCAGCAGCAGAACCGGGACAGTGGACAATGAACAGTTCTTC	CASSRTGTVDNEQFF
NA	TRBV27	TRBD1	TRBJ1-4	TGTGCCAGCAGTTTAACATACAGGGGGCGGACTAATGAAAAACTGTTTTTT	CASSLTYRGRTNEKLFF
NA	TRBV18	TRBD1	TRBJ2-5	TGTGCCAGCTCACCGTCCGGGACAGGGGGGGAGACCCAGTACTTC	CASSPSGTGGETQYF
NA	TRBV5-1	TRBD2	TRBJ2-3	TGCGCCAGCAGCTTGGCAGCGGGGGGCCCACTTACGCAGTATTTT	CASSLAAGGPLTQYF
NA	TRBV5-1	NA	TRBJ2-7	TGCGCCAGCAGCTTGGGGTCGACAATGGCGGGCTACGAGCAGTACTTC	CASSLGSTMAGYEQYF
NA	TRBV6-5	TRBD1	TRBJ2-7	TGTGCCAGCAGTTTACAGGGGGACAGGAGATACGAGCAGTACTTC	CASSLQGDRRYEQYF
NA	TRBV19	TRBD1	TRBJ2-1	TGTGCCACCGCCGGGACAGGGAAGGCCAATGAGCAGTTCTTC	CATAGTGKANEQFF
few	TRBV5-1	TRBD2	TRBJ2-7	TGCGCCAGCAGCCGGGACAGATCTTGGACTAGCGGGCCTCATTATTCCTACGAGCAGTACTTC	CASSRDRSWTSGPHYSYEQYF
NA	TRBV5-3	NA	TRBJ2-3	TGTGCCAGAAGCGGGCAGGGCGTAAAAGTGGATACGCAGTATTTT	CARSGQGVKVDTQYF
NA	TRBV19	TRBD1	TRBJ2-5	TGTGCCAGTAGAGACAGGGCCAACGGGGAGACCCAGTACTTC	CASRDRANGETQYF
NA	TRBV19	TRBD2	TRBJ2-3	TGTGCCAGTAGTCTCCGACTAGCGGGGCGCACAGATACGCAGTATTTT	CASSLRLAGRTDTQYF
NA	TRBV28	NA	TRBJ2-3	TGTGCCAGCAGCCCCGGGACTAGCACAGATACGCAGTATTTT	CASSPGTSTDTQYF
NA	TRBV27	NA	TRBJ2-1	TGTGCCAGCAGTTCGTGGGGGGGCGATGAGCAGTTCTTC	CASSSWGGDEQFF
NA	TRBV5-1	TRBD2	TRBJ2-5	TGCGCCAGCAGCCGTGCGGGGGGGTACCAAGAGACCCAGTACTTC	CASSRAGGYQETQYF
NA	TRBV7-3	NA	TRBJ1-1	TGTGCCAGCAGCTTGGACAGGAACACTGAAGCTTTCTTT	CASSLDRNTEAFF
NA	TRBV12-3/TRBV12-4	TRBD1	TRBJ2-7	TGTGCCAGCGGTATGGACAGGGGGCACGAGCAGTACTTC	CASGMDRGHEQYF